What follows are 21 T cell receptor beta chains derived from one specimen sequenced in a study of monozygotic twins with inflammatory bowel disease. TCRdb processed the 5' RACE reads again and assigns one entry to each CDR3 protein, with no DNA. The ten most abundant clones cover roughly 7.5% of a sample with some 200,000 distinct CDR3 sequences. The sequencing sample was made of blood. The receptors were sampled from a human donor with ulcerative colitis or Crohn's disease, or a healthy co-twin of an affected twin (not recorded which).

This sequence joins TRBV5-1 and TRBJ2-5. The germline V gene encodes CDR1 SGHRS and CDR2 YFSETQ. CDR3 length: 14 amino acids. This CDR3 reads CASSIGSNRETQYF. The full variable domain, completed using reference TRBV5-1 and TRBJ2-5, is KAGVTQTPRYLIKTRGQQVTLSCSPISGHRSVSWYQQTPGQGLQFLFEYFSETQRNKGNFPGRFSGRQFSNSRSEMNVSTLELGDSALYLCASSIGSNRETQYFGPGTRLLVL.

V and J are TRBV30 and TRBJ2-1; checking the TCRdb D call of TRBD1 is not possible without DNA. The CDR3 covers 14 residues. Per the germline V gene, CDR1 is GTSNPN and CDR2 is SVGIG (reference sequence). The CDR3: CAWNRGATYNEQFF. Variable domain in full (rest from reference TRBV30 and TRBJ2-1): SQTIHQWPATLVQPVGSPLSLECTVEGTSNPNLYWYRQAAGRGLQLLFYSVGIGQISSEVPQNLSASRPQDRQFILSSKKLLLSDSGFYLCAWNRGATYNEQFFGPGTRLTVL.

V and J are TRBV3-1 and TRBJ2-7. CDR1 LGHDT and CDR2 YNNKEL come from the germline V gene (reference sequence). The CDR3 has 16 residues. This CDR3 reads CASSQDSQANLREQYF.

The CDR3 reads CASTSLSGQLSYGYTF. This chain links TRBV7-8 with TRBJ1-2; the TRBD1 assignment by TCRdb is unverifiable without DNA. CDR3 length: 16 amino acids. Looked up from germline, CDR1 is SGHVS and CDR2 is FQNEAQ.

The chain joins TRBV12-3 or TRBV12-4 to TRBJ1-1; TCRdb's assignment of TRBD1 cannot be checked, as there is no DNA. The CDR3 covers 16 residues. CDR3 loop: CASTRPGTALNTEAFF.

The CDR3: CASSPSTGKYYGYTF. V is TRBV6-1 and J is TRBJ1-2; the TRBD1 assignment by TCRdb is unverifiable without DNA. The CDR3 totals 15 residues. CDR1 and CDR2 (germline): MNHNS, SASEGT.

V is TRBV4-3 and J is TRBJ2-3. Germline CDR1 and CDR2: LGHNA and YSLEER. This CDR3 has 15 residues. CDR3 protein: CASSQDRTSTDTQYF.

This chain connects TRBV27 to TRBJ2-3; lacking DNA, the TRBD1 call made by TCRdb goes unchecked. CDR3 length: 15 amino acids. Germline loops: CDR1 MNHEY, CDR2 SMNVEV (reference sequence). The chain's CDR3 is CASSSPGQGTDTKYF.

The chain joins TRBV27 to TRBJ2-5; TCRdb's D call of TRBD1 is untestable without DNA. CDR3 length equals 13 residues. Germline values: CDR1 MNHEY, CDR2 SMNVEV (reference sequence). The CDR3 protein is CASSWGIGETQYF.

This chain uses TRBV30 with TRBJ2-1; TCRdb's assignment of TRBD2 cannot be checked, as there is no DNA. Germline V gives CDR1 GTSNPN, CDR2 SVGIG (reference sequence). The CDR3 totals 14 residues. The CDR3 sequence: CAWREAGAWDEQFF.

This chain joins TRBV7-2 and TRBJ2-5. The CDR3 loop spans 15 amino acids. In germline, CDR1 is SGHTA, CDR2 FQGNSA. This CDR3 is CASSLNGSPFETQYF.

The chain joins TRBV5-4 to TRBJ2-7; TCRdb reports TRBD2, a call that lacks DNA to check it against. CDR3 length: 16 amino acids. CDR1 and CDR2 (germline): SGHNT, YYREEE (reference sequence). This chain's CDR3 is CASSLGLAGGSYEQYF.

This chain links TRBV7-9 with TRBJ1-1; the TCRdb call, TRBD1, lacks DNA for checking. This CDR3 comprises 14 residues. Germline loops: CDR1 SEHNR, CDR2 FQNEAQ (reference sequence). The CDR3 sequence is CASSGTRGPQRAFF.

The chain uses TRBV7-9 and TRBJ2-1; as DNA is missing, the TRBD1 call by TCRdb cannot be tested. The V gene's germline CDR1 is SEHNR and CDR2 FQNEAQ (reference sequence). The CDR3 has 16 amino acids. CDR3 sequence reads: CASSSKLTGAYNEQFF.

The chain combines TRBV6-5 with TRBJ2-2; absent DNA, TCRdb's TRBD2 call cannot be checked. This CDR3 has 17 residues. Germline lookup yields CDR1 MNHEY and CDR2 SVGAGI. CDR3 residues: CASSYVRGLAGNWELFF.

This chain uses TRBV6-2 or TRBV6-3 with TRBJ2-7. Germline loops: CDR1 MNHEY, CDR2 SVGEGT. The CDR3 totals 15 residues. The CDR3 loop is CASSYKYRDSYEQYF.

V gene TRBV2 combines with J gene TRBJ2-5. The length of the CDR3 is 11 residues. Germline CDR1 reads SNHLY; CDR2 reads FYNNEI. The CDR3 spells CASRDYETQYF.

V usage is TRBV6-6 and J usage is TRBJ1-1. Germline V gene data show CDR1 as MNHNY and CDR2 as SVGAGI (reference sequence). The CDR3 contains 13 residues. CDR3 loop: CASANRGNTEAFF.

The V gene is TRBV12-3 or TRBV12-4, the J gene TRBJ1-3. The CDR3 extends over 12 amino acids. The CDR3 reads CASSASGNTIYF.

The chain employs TRBV3-1 and TRBJ2-2. This CDR3 spans 14 amino acids. Per the germline V gene, CDR1 is LGHDT and CDR2 is YNNKEL (reference sequence). The CDR3 here is CASSQARNTGELFF.

The chain couples TRBV7-2 to TRBJ1-2. Per germline, CDR1 SGHTA and CDR2 FQGNSA. The CDR3 has 12 residues. The CDR3 sequence is CASSFDQLDYTF.